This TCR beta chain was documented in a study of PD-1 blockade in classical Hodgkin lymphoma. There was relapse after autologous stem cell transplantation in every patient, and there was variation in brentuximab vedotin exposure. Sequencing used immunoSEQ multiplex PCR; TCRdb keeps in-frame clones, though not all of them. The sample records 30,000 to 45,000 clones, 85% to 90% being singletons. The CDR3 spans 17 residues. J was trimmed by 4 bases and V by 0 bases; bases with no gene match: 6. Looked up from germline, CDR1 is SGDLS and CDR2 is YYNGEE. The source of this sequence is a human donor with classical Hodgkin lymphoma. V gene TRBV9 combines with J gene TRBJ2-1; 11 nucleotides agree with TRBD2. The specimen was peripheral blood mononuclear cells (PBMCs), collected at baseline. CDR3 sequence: CASSVELGTSGYNEQFF. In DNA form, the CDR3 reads TGTGCCAGCAGCGTAGAACTCGGGACTAGCGGATACAATGAGCAGTTCTTC.